This T cell receptor (beta chain) originates from a study of blood T cell repertoires in COVID-19. About the study: Sources were T cells, B-cell-depleted T cells, or PBMCs; the material itself was cDNA or gDNA.

The authors' processing: The authors estimated nucleated cell counts from reference gene primer amplification. TCRdb's table, derived via immunoSEQ multiplex PCR, lists solely in-frame clones and lacks some. Clonal size and the V and J genes are those of that table, whereas D and trimming came from the DNA. This table has about 200,000 clones, less than 85% appearing once. The sequence derives from a woman in her seventies with acute or convalescent COVID-19. The sample was peripheral blood.

The DNA for the CDR3 is TGCGCCAGCAGCTTGATGTGGGAGGAGTATGAGCAGTTCTTC. It encodes CASSLMWEEYEQFF. The genes are TRBV5-1 and TRBJ2-1, with D possibly matching TRBD2 (6 bases). This CDR3 contains 14 residues. Germline CDR1 and CDR2: SGHRS and YFSETQ. V dropped 1 base and J dropped 8 bases, with 13 bases sitting between them.